Listed below are T cell receptor beta chains from one sample, sequenced in a study of blood T cell repertoires in COVID-19. Generated by immunoSEQ multiplex PCR, the TCRdb table keeps only in-frame clones and is missing some. The repertoire holds about 77,000 clones, with 80% as singletons. Sequenced material: peripheral blood. Receptors were obtained from a woman aged 65 to 85 with acute or convalescent COVID-19. The CDR3 runs from the conserved cysteine through the conserved F or W. The D gene is left open where the match is weak. A clone size is listed for some rows: how often the clone was seen (once, few, many), or a class if it is expanded.

cdr3_nt cdr3_aa d_call j_call clone_size v_call
TGTGCCAGCAGTTACAGGCAGGGGCTACTCACTGAAGCTTTCTTT CASSYRQGLLTEAFF NA TRBJ1-1 NA TRBV6-6
TGTGCCAGCAGTACAGGGAGTTCGGGCTACACCTTC CASSTGSSGYTF NA TRBJ1-2 NA TRBV6-2/TRBV6-3
TGCGCCAGCAGCCAAGGTCGTGTCAGGGGTTTGGTGAACACTGAAGCTTTCTTT CASSQGRVRGLVNTEAFF NA TRBJ1-1 NA TRBV4-1
TGTGCCAGCAGCTTTGGGACTAGCGGGGGCTACAATGAGCAGTTCTTC CASSFGTSGGYNEQFF TRBD2 TRBJ2-1 once TRBV7-9
TGTGCCAGCAGCTTGACACCTCAAGAGACCCAGTACTTC CASSLTPQETQYF NA TRBJ2-5 NA TRBV5-4
TGTGCCAGCAGTAGAGGACTAGCGGGGGGTTTCTTCTCCGATGAGCAGTTCTTC CASSRGLAGGFFSDEQFF TRBD2 TRBJ2-1 NA TRBV6-2/TRBV6-3
TGTGCTAGCAGCCCACTACCGGGACAGGTTTCTGGCTACACCTTC CASSPLPGQVSGYTF TRBD1 TRBJ1-2 NA TRBV7-7
TGTGCCAGCAGTTTTTTCGGGACAGCCGCGAACACCGGGGAGCTGTTTTTT CASSFFGTAANTGELFF TRBD1 TRBJ2-2 NA TRBV28
TGTGCCAGCAGCTTGACAGACTACTATGGCTACACCTTC CASSLTDYYGYTF NA TRBJ1-2 NA TRBV12-3/TRBV12-4
TGCGCCAGCAGCCAAGGACAGGGGGTTGATGAGCAGTTCTTC CASSQGQGVDEQFF TRBD1 TRBJ2-1 NA TRBV4-1
TGTGCCAGCAGTTGGACAGGGGATAATACTTCACCCCTCCACTTT CASSWTGDNTSPLHF TRBD1 TRBJ1-6 NA TRBV6-5
TGTGCCAGCAGCCTACAGGGGGCGGTCACTGAAGCTTTCTTT CASSLQGAVTEAFF TRBD1 TRBJ1-1 few TRBV2
TGTGCCAGCAGCGTAGGCGGTAGCACAGATACGCAGTATTTT CASSVGGSTDTQYF NA TRBJ2-3 few TRBV9